This T cell receptor (beta chain) was obtained from a study of blood T cell repertoires in COVID-19. Study-level background: Italy, Spain and the United States were the sources of the convalescent and acute COVID-19 samples. Nucleic acid was either cDNA or gDNA, and it came from T cells, B-cell-depleted T cells, or PBMCs.

CDR1 is SQVTM, CDR2 ANQGSEA, per germline. This CDR3 has 12 amino acids. V lost 4 bases and J 1 base, leaving 4 bases between the germline ends. Authors' methods: Reference gene primer amplification yielded estimated nucleated cell counts. The protocol was immunoSEQ multiplex PCR, while the TCRdb copy is restricted to in-frame clones and leaves out a portion. Clone size and the V and J calls come from that table; the DNA yielded D and trimming. Seen here are over 95,000 clones, more than 80% observed once, and the top ten hold approximately 4.5%. V and J are TRBV29-1 and TRBJ2-2, with unresolved D. Sequences were obtained from peripheral blood. This clonotype originated in a woman in her forties or fifties with acute or convalescent COVID-19. CDR3 region: CSVGQNTGELFF. As DNA, the CDR3 is TGCAGCGTTGGGCAGAACACCGGGGAGCTGTTTTTT.